Described below is a single T cell receptor (beta chain) sequence and its context. Antigen specificity is unknown. CDR1 and CDR2 (germline): SGHDN, FVKESK. The ends lost 3 bases at V and 10 bases at J; junction bases unmatched: 2. The CDR3 runs to 12 residues. Only in-frame clones appear in the TCRdb table, and some are missing; sequencing was by immunoSEQ multiplex PCR. The sample holds more than 60,000 clones; about 80% are singletons and the top ten take nearly 4.5%. On cycle 4 day 1 and cycle 7 day 1, as well as at baseline, blood was sampled. The data originate from a study of OX40 agonist ivuxolimab in advanced cancers. Overall study findings and caveats: Among the lowest levels of clonal expansion were found in partial responders at 0.1-3.0 mg/kg.

V and J are TRBV14 and TRBJ1-4; 7 positions match TRBD1. The clonotype was recovered from an adult with an advanced solid tumor such as melanoma, head and neck, liver or kidney cancer. This specimen was CD4+ or CD8+ T cells sorted from blood, taken in a trial of the OX40 agonist ivuxolimab. Here the CDR3 DNA reads TGTGCCAGCAGCCACTCAGGGGGAAAACTGTTTTTT. It codes for CASSHSGGKLFF.